A selection of T cell receptor beta chains follows, all from one sample in a study of blood T cell repertoires in COVID-19. Profiling relied on immunoSEQ multiplex PCR, and the TCRdb table lists in-frame clones only, not all of them. The sample has hundreds of thousands of clones, around 84% seen once. Sequencing used PBMCs or T cells enriched from blood (not recorded which). The receptors were sampled from a man aged 40-55 years who had been exposed to COVID-19. The CDR3 runs from the conserved cysteine through the conserved F or W. D genes are given only for firm matches. Only some rows state a clone size, as once, few, many or a class for expanded clones.

v_gene	d_gene	abundance	j_gene	CDR3nt	CDR3aa
TRBV6-1	.	many	TRBJ1-2	TGTGCCAGCAGTGACGGTACAGGGCTTGGCTACACCTTC	CASSDGTGLGYTF
TRBV11-3	.	once	TRBJ2-2	TGTGCCAGCAGCAGGGGGGGCTCGACCGGGGAGCTGTTTTTT	CASSRGGSTGELFF
TRBV14	.	.	TRBJ1-1	TGTGCCAGCAGCCAAGATGGGGTCCCGACAGTGCAAGCTTTCTTT	CASSQDGVPTVQAFF
TRBV7-9	TRBD1	.	TRBJ2-7	TGTGCCAGCACCGGGACAGCATCGGGGGAGCAGTACTTC	CASTGTASGEQYF
TRBV28	TRBD1	.	TRBJ1-1	TGTGCCAGCGTGACTGGACAGGGGCGGACTGAAGCTTTCTTT	CASVTGQGRTEAFF
TRBV6-2/TRBV6-3	.	once	TRBJ1-5	TGTGCCAGCAGTTCACCGGGATTGAGGCAGCCCCAGCATTTT	CASSSPGLRQPQHF
TRBV15	.	.	TRBJ1-5	TGTGCCACCAGCAGCGGGGTTCAGCCCCAGCATTTT	CATSSGVQPQHF
TRBV13	TRBD2	.	TRBJ2-2	TGTGCCAGCACCCACCGGGCGGGAGCAGGCACCGGGGAGCTGTTTTTT	CASTHRAGAGTGELFF
TRBV5-1	.	.	TRBJ1-1	TGCGCCAGCAGCCTTTCGAGTGCGAACACTGAAGCTTTCTTT	CASSLSSANTEAFF
TRBV7-7	TRBD2	.	TRBJ2-1	TGTGCTAGCAGCCCCGAACTAGCGGGAGTCCCTGAGCAGTTCTTC	CASSPELAGVPEQFF
TRBV7-8	.	.	TRBJ1-2	TGTGCCAGCAGCTTACAGGATAACTATGGCTACACCTTC	CASSLQDNYGYTF
TRBV19	.	.	TRBJ2-7	TGTGCCAGTAGTCCCCCGGTGGAGCGAGGCTACGAGCAGTACTTC	CASSPPVERGYEQYF
TRBV7-3	TRBD1	.	TRBJ2-1	TGTGCCAGCAGCTTCGGACAGGGGGCTTTCTATGAGCAGTTCTTC	CASSFGQGAFYEQFF
TRBV18	TRBD2	.	TRBJ2-5	TGTGCCAGCTCACAGCGGGAGGGCCAAGAGACCCAGTACTTC	CASSQREGQETQYF
TRBV19	TRBD2	.	TRBJ2-3	TGTGCCAGTACGATAGCGGGAATATACACAGATACGCAGTATTTT	CASTIAGIYTDTQYF
TRBV30	.	.	TRBJ1-2	TGTGCCTGGAGTGGAACAGTTCCGCCGAACTATGGCTACACCTTC	CAWSGTVPPNYGYTF
TRBV7-2	TRBD2	.	TRBJ2-2	TGTGCCAGCAGCCAAGGGACTAGCGGGAGTAGGGAGCTGTTTTTT	CASSQGTSGSRELFF
TRBV5-5	.	.	TRBJ1-5	TGTGCCAGCAGCTTGCAGGTGGGTGATCAGCCCCAGCATTTT	CASSLQVGDQPQHF
TRBV3-1/TRBV3-2	TRBD2	.	TRBJ2-1	TGTGCCAGCAGCCAAGACTCAAGCGGGAGTGCCTACAATGAGCAGTTCTTC	CASSQDSSGSAYNEQFF
TRBV6-4	.	.	TRBJ2-7	TGTGCCAGCAGTGACTCGATACGGGACGAGCAGTACTTC	CASSDSIRDEQYF
TRBV15	TRBD1	.	TRBJ2-7	TGTGCCACCAGCAACTCCGGGACAGGGGCCTACGAGCAGTACTTC	CATSNSGTGAYEQYF
TRBV7-8	TRBD2	.	TRBJ2-1	TGTGCCAGCAGCCGACTAGCGGAGATAGTCAATGAGCAGTTCTTC	CASSRLAEIVNEQFF
TRBV5-4	.	.	TRBJ2-2	TGTGCCAGCAGCCCCGTCGGGGGATACACCGGGGAGCTGTTTTTT	CASSPVGGYTGELFF
TRBV5-6	.	.	TRBJ2-7	TGTGCCAGCAGCTTGGGGCCAGAGCAGTACTTC	CASSLGPEQYF
TRBV18	TRBD1	.	TRBJ1-5	TGTGCCAGCTCATCGACAGGGGTTAGTAATCAGCCCCAGCATTTT	CASSSTGVSNQPQHF
TRBV7-8	TRBD2	.	TRBJ2-1	TGTGCCAGCAGCTTATCAGTAGCGGGACCGGAGTGGTTCTTC	CASSLSVAGPEWFF
TRBV5-6	TRBD1	once	TRBJ2-2	TGTGCCAGCAGCTCCGGGACAGGACGGACCGGGGAGCTGTTTTTT	CASSSGTGRTGELFF
TRBV12-3/TRBV12-4	.	few	TRBJ1-2	TGTGCCAGCAGCCGTGACAGAAACTATGGCTACACCTTC	CASSRDRNYGYTF
TRBV7-6	TRBD2	.	TRBJ2-4	TGTGCCAGCAGCCCCAGGACTAGCGGAAACCCCAGAATGAACTTC	CASSPRTSGNPRMNF
TRBV9	.	.	TRBJ2-1	TGTGCCAGCAGCTTAATAGGACACAGCGATGAGCAGTTCTTC	CASSLIGHSDEQFF
TRBV18	.	once	TRBJ2-5	TGTGCCAGCTCACCGCAGGTCGAGACCCAGTACTTC	CASSPQVETQYF
TRBV12-5	TRBD1	.	TRBJ1-2	TGTGCTAGTGGCCGACAGGGGGCCCTTTATGGCTACACCTTC	CASGRQGALYGYTF
TRBV19	.	.	TRBJ2-3	TGTGCCAGTAGTTTACGCGGAGATACGCAGTATTTT	CASSLRGDTQYF
TRBV5-1	.	.	TRBJ2-3	TGCGCCAGCAGCTCGGATGCGGTTGTCACAGATACGCAGTATTTT	CASSSDAVVTDTQYF
TRBV5-6	.	.	TRBJ1-4	TGTGCCAGCAGCCGGGGACAAGATGAAAAACTGTTTTTT	CASSRGQDEKLFF
TRBV19	.	.	TRBJ2-7	TGCGCCAGTGGTCCGAGTTCCTACGAGCAGTACTTC	CASGPSSYEQYF
TRBV15	TRBD2	.	TRBJ2-1	TGTGCCACCAGCAGAGATCGTTCCGGGAGGGAGCAGTTCTTC	CATSRDRSGREQFF
TRBV7-3	TRBD2	.	TRBJ2-1	TGTGCCAGCAGCTTAGGTCCCCATACTAGCGGGAGGGCCGATGAGCAGTTCTTC	CASSLGPHTSGRADEQFF
TRBV9	.	.	TRBJ2-2	TGTGCCAGCAGCGTTCTAGGCAACACCGGGGAGCTGTTTTTT	CASSVLGNTGELFF
TRBV7-9	TRBD1	.	TRBJ2-7	TGTGCCAGCAGCCGGACAGGTGGGGTCTACGAGCAGTACTTC	CASSRTGGVYEQYF
TRBV3-1/TRBV3-2	TRBD1	.	TRBJ1-2	TGTGCCAGCAGCTCATACGCCGGGACAGCCATTAATGGCTACACCTTC	CASSSYAGTAINGYTF
TRBV2	.	.	TRBJ1-5	TGTGCCAGCAGGGTGGGTTTGCTCACTAACCGCTATCAGCCCCAGCATTTT	CASRVGLLTNRYQPQHF